These 21 T cell receptor beta chains were sequenced from one sample in a study of siplizumab effects on memory and regulatory T cells. Produced via immunoSEQ multiplex PCR; TCRdb's table is partial and in-frame only. Found here are approximately 100,000 clones, about nine tenths of them singletons; the top ten hold 12%. Sequenced sample: non-Treg CD4+ T cells sorted from blood. These receptors all come from a human donor in good health.

This chain links TRBV10-1 with TRBJ2-1; D is possibly TRBD2 (5 bases). The CDR3 spans 14 residues. V shed 4 bases and J shed 8 bases, with 15 bases lying between them. The germline CDR1 and CDR2 sequences are WNHNN and SYGVQD (reference sequence). CDR3 nucleotide sequence: TGCGCCAGCAGTGCCTCACTAGGTATGGATGAGCAGTTCTTC. Its protein is CASSASLGMDEQFF.

V usage is TRBV15 and J usage is TRBJ2-1; D remains unclear. V lost 2 bases to trimming and J lost 2 bases, with 7 bases between them. The CDR3 length is 14 residues. Germline assignment: CDR1 LNHNV and CDR2 YYDKDF (reference sequence). The CDR3 sequence: CATSRYSTYNEQFF. The CDR3 nucleotides read TGTGCCACCAGCAGATATAGTACCTACAATGAGCAGTTCTTC.

The CDR3: CAWSLDLGVSYEQYF. Written as DNA, the CDR3 is TGTGCCTGGAGTCTGGATTTAGGGGTCTCCTACGAGCAGTACTTC. The chain carries TRBV30 and TRBJ2-7; D may be TRBD1 (5 bases). Germline V gives CDR1 GTSNPN, CDR2 SVGIG (reference sequence). This CDR3 has 15 residues. V was pared by 2 bases and J by 0 bases, with 14 bases between. The full variable domain, with the rest looked up from reference TRBV30 and TRBJ2-7, is SQTIHQWPATLVQPVGSPLSLECTVEGTSNPNLYWYRQAAGRGLQLLFYSVGIGQISSEVPQNLSASRPQDRQFILSSKKLLLSDSGFYLCAWSLDLGVSYEQYFGPGTRLTVT.

V usage is TRBV29-1 and J usage is TRBJ2-1; 7 nucleotides match TRBD2. The germline gives CDR1 SQVTM, CDR2 ANQGSEA. The CDR3 sequence is 15 residues long. The J segment lost 4 bases and the V segment lost 2 bases, leaving 8 bases of the junction unmatched. In DNA, the CDR3 is TGCAGCGTTGAAACGCTAGCGGAGAAATACAATGAGCAGTTCTTC. Protein sequence: CSVETLAEKYNEQFF.

The chain is built from TRBV4-1 and TRBJ1-4; 7 positions agree with TRBD1. Germline CDR1 reads MGHRA; CDR2 reads YSYEKL. The CDR3 has 15 amino acids. V gave up 4 bases and J gave up 3 bases; unmatched junction bases: 5. CDR3 sequence: CASSPSGQSNEKLFF. CDR3 bases: TGCGCCAGCAGCCCTTCGGGACAGTCTAATGAAAAACTGTTTTTT.

The rearrangement links TRBV5-4 to TRBJ2-6; 10 bases align to TRBD1. V was pared by 4 bases and J by 2 bases, with 3 bases of the junction left unmatched. The germline V gene encodes CDR1 SGHNT and CDR2 YYREEE (reference sequence). The CDR3 spans 16 residues. CDR3 in amino acids: CASSPGQGTGANVLTF. CDR3 nucleotides: TGTGCCAGCAGCCCGGGACAGGGGACTGGGGCCAACGTCCTGACTTTC.

The genes are TRBV7-2 and TRBJ1-2; D possibly corresponds to TRBD1 (5 bases). V was cut by 1 base and J by 4 bases, with 7 bases left in between. From germline, CDR1 is SGHTA and CDR2 FQGNSA. CDR3 length: 13 residues. The CDR3 sequence is CASSLGQGYGYTF. The CDR3 coding sequence is TGTGCCAGCAGCTTAGGGCAGGGCTATGGCTACACCTTC.

This clone was seen a single time. The chain employs TRBV19 and TRBJ1-3; no reliable D call. The CDR3 length is 15 residues. Germline-derived CDR1 and CDR2 are LNHDA and SQIVND (reference sequence). V dropped 7 bases and J dropped 0 bases, with 13 bases sitting between them. The CDR3 DNA is TGTGCCAGTATGGATGCGAACCGCTCTGGAAACACCATATATTTT. Its translation: CASMDANRSGNTIYF. The variable domain in full, completed from reference TRBV19 and TRBJ1-3, reads DGGITQSPKYLFRKEGQNVTLSCEQNLNHDAMYWYRQDPGQGLRLIYYSQIVNDFQKGDIAEGYSVSREKKESFPLTVTSAQKNPTAFYLCASMDANRSGNTIYFGEGSWLTVV.

This clone occurred once. The genes are TRBV29-1 and TRBJ2-1; maybe TRBD1 (6 bases). The V gene lost 3 bases and the J gene lost 0 bases, with 12 bases spanning the gap. This CDR3 contains 15 residues. Germline loops: CDR1 SQVTM, CDR2 ANQGSEA. The CDR3 region is CSVDRQVSSYNEQFF. In nucleotides, the CDR3 is TGCAGCGTTGATAGACAGGTCAGCTCCTACAATGAGCAGTTCTTC.

The CDR3: CASSLPNPGQGSYEQYF. CDR3 in DNA: TGTGCCAGCAGCTTGCCTAACCCGGGACAGGGTTCCTACGAGCAGTACTTC. The chain carries TRBV12-1 and TRBJ2-7; the table gives TRBD1 as D, unverified against the DNA. TRBV12-1 is flagged as a pseudogene. CDR3 length: 17 residues.

The V and J genes are TRBV18 and TRBJ2-1, with unresolved D. Germline V gene sequence: CDR1 KGHSH, CDR2 LQKENI. There are 16 residues in the CDR3. V was trimmed by 2 bases and J by 0 bases, leaving 11 bases between them. DNA of the CDR3: TGTGCCAGCTCACCAAGAGACTCGAGCTCCTACAATGAGCAGTTCTTC. Amino acids: CASSPRDSSSYNEQFF.

V is TRBV21-1 and J is TRBJ2-7; the tabulated D call, TRBD1, remains unverified against the DNA. TRBV21-1 is tagged as a pseudogene. The length of the CDR3 is 13 residues. As DNA, the CDR3 is TGTGCCAGTGGGGACAGGTCTATTTACGAGCAGTACTTC. Translated: CASGDRSIYEQYF.

The chain uses TRBV27 and TRBJ2-1, with D possibly being TRBD1 (6 bases). Per the germline V gene, CDR1 is MNHEY and CDR2 is SMNVEV (reference sequence). The V end lost 2 bases, the J end lost 7 bases, and 15 bases lay between the germline ends. The CDR3 spans 15 residues. CDR3 amino acids: CASSLPPGAENEQFF. In DNA, the CDR3 is TGTGCCAGCAGTTTACCGCCAGGGGCAGAGAATGAGCAGTTCTTC.

The rearrangement joins TRBV6-6 to TRBJ1-5; D might be TRBD1 (5 bases). Germline V gene lookup returns CDR1 MNHNY and CDR2 SVGAGI (reference sequence). Between the trimmed V and J ends, which lost 6 bases and 8 bases, there was a span of 17 bases. This CDR3 comprises 14 residues. CDR3 residues: CASSLDTSWEPQHF. As DNA, the CDR3 is TGTGCCAGCAGCTTGGACACCTCTTGGGAGCCCCAGCATTTT.

The chain uses TRBV6-6 and TRBJ2-7, with TRBD1 matching 9 bases. The CDR3 runs to 13 residues. Trimming took 5 bases from V and 3 from J; bases not matched to a gene: 2. The germline V gene encodes CDR1 MNHNY and CDR2 SVGAGI (reference sequence). As DNA, the CDR3 is TGTGCCAGCAGTCAGACAGGGGGCTACGAGCAGTACTTC. Translation gives CASSQTGGYEQYF.

This rearrangement joins TRBV5-1 to TRBJ2-5; D gene uncertain. Germline CDR1 reads SGHRS; CDR2 reads YFSETQ. V gave up 2 bases and J gave up 1 base, with 6 bases separating them. This CDR3 comprises 13 residues. CDR3 nucleotides: TGCGCCAGCAGCTTCCAGCTCCAAGAGACCCAGTACTTC. This translates into CASSFQLQETQYF.

J is TRBJ2-1 and V is TRBV7-2; D could derive from TRBD1 or TRBD2 (6 bases each). The CDR3 length is 17 residues. The germline V gene encodes CDR1 SGHTA and CDR2 FQGNSA. V shed 1 base and J shed 7 bases, with 20 bases lying between them. CDR3 in DNA: TGTGCCAGCAGCTTAGTAGGGGGGCTACCCGGGAAAAATGAGCAGTTCTTC. It specifies CASSLVGGLPGKNEQFF. The full variable domain, completed using reference TRBV7-2 and TRBJ2-1, is GAGVSQSPSNKVTEKGKDVELRCDPISGHTALYWYRQSLGQGLEFLIYFQGNSAPDKSGLPSDRFSAERTGGSVSTLTIQRTQQEDSAVYLCASSLVGGLPGKNEQFFGPGTRLTVL.

The chain is built from TRBV27 and TRBJ2-5; TRBD1 agrees at 8 bases. Per the germline V gene, CDR1 is MNHEY and CDR2 is SMNVEV (reference sequence). The junction had 16 bases not matched to a gene; V was cut back by 5 bases and J by 5 bases. The CDR3 is 17 amino acids. The CDR3 here is CASSRYRGVGLLETQYF. CDR3 coding DNA: TGTGCCAGCAGTCGATACAGGGGGGTAGGGCTACTGGAGACCCAGTACTTC.

J is TRBJ1-1 and V is TRBV7-9, with unresolved D. The CDR3 is 14 residues long. Trimming shortened V by 1 base and J by 1 base, and 7 bases separated the two germline ends. From germline, CDR1 is SEHNR and CDR2 FQNEAQ (reference sequence). CDR3 nucleotides: TGTGCCAGCAGCTTAGGGGGTTCGAACACTGAAGCTTTCTTT. This codes for CASSLGGSNTEAFF. The full variable domain, completed using reference TRBV7-9 and TRBJ1-1, is DTGVSQNPRHKITKRGQNVTFRCDPISEHNRLYWYRQTLGQGPEFLTYFQNEAQLEKSRLLSDRFSAERPKGSFSTLEIQRTEQGDSAMYLCASSLGGSNTEAFFGQGTRLTVV.

The rearrangement links TRBV18 to TRBJ2-5; D is ambiguous. This CDR3 is 14 amino acids long. CDR1 is KGHSH, CDR2 LQKENI, per germline. Trimming left V 0 bases short and J 1 base short, with 6 bases between. CDR3 coding DNA: TGTGCCAGCTCACCACCGAGAATCCAAGAGACCCAGTACTTC. Translating gives CASSPPRIQETQYF.

The gene calls are TRBV18 and TRBJ1-2; D ambiguous. The V end lost 3 bases, the J end lost 6 bases, and 11 bases lay between the germline ends. Germline V gene lookup returns CDR1 KGHSH and CDR2 LQKENI. This CDR3 region has 13 residues. The CDR3 is CASSPQDKNGYTF. The CDR3 coding sequence is TGTGCCAGCTCACCCCAAGACAAGAATGGCTACACCTTC.